One and the same sample provided the 18 T cell receptor beta chains below, sequenced in a study of CD8 T cells in ankylosing spondylitis. General study results and limits: Within ankylosing spondylitis blood, a TCR beta motif made up of seven or eight highly homologous variants appeared to be characteristic.

TCRdb analysed the 5' RACE reads with MiXCR anew, one entry per CDR3 protein. The sample consists of about 440,000 distinct CDR3 sequences, 17% of them appearing once. These TCRs are of unknown antigen specificity. Specimen: blood, either unsorted or a sorted T cell fraction (not recorded which). The receptors shown here come from a male donor with ankylosing spondylitis.

This clonotype turned up a few times. The rearrangement joins TRBV7-2 to TRBJ2-7, with 10 bases that match TRBD1. CDR3 length equals 15 residues. V shed 5 bases, J shed 7 bases, and the junction held 11 bases outside the gene matches. Germline lookup yields CDR1 SGHTA and CDR2 FQGNSA. CDR3 coding DNA: TGTGCCAGCAGCCGGGGACAGGGGTGGGTAGAGGAGCAGTACTTC. This encodes CASSRGQGWVEEQYF.

In its sample, this clonotype was seen a few times. V and J are TRBV27 and TRBJ2-1; 14 positions agree with TRBD2. V gave up 6 bases and J gave up 6 bases; unmatched junction bases: 10. The CDR3 is 17 residues long. Germline CDR1 is MNHEY and CDR2 is SMNVEV (reference sequence). The CDR3 DNA reads as TGTGCCAGCAGGGAACTTTGGACTAGCGGGAGGACCAATGAGCAGTTCTTC. Translation: CASRELWTSGRTNEQFF.

The chain links TRBV15 to TRBJ1-1; TRBD1 might be the D (6 bases). Germline CDR1 is LNHNV and CDR2 is YYDKDF (reference sequence). The CDR3 consists of 14 residues. Trimming removed 3 bases from V and 8 bases from J, with 16 bases in between. CDR3 bases: TGTGCCACCAGCAGTATGTACAGGGATCACGAAGCTTTCTTT. As protein: CATSSMYRDHEAFF.

This chain joins TRBV30 and TRBJ2-2; D could derive from TRBD1 or TRBD2 (6 bases each). Germline lookup yields CDR1 GTSNPN and CDR2 SVGIG (reference sequence). CDR3 length: 15 amino acids. With 4 bases removed from V and 1 base from J, the gap between germline ends came to 13 bases. DNA for the CDR3: TGTGCCTGGAAGGAGGGACACCTGAACACCGGGGAGCTGTTTTTT. This encodes CAWKEGHLNTGELFF.

This clonotype came up a few times. V gene TRBV4-3 combines with J gene TRBJ2-1; TRBD2 matches at 11 bases. CDR1 and CDR2 (germline): LGHNA, YSLEER. This CDR3 is 17 amino acids long. Germline trimming cut 4 bases from V and 3 bases from J; bases unmatched to any gene: 8. CDR3 coding DNA: TGCGCCAGCAGCCGAGACCCCGGGACTAGCGGCTACAATGAGCAGTTCTTC. Its protein product is CASSRDPGTSGYNEQFF.

This clonotype was seen only a few times. The CDR3 DNA reads as TGTGCCATCTCACTGGGGGGGCTTGGCACTGAAGCTTTCTTT. It specifies CAISLGGLGTEAFF. V usage is TRBV12-3 or TRBV12-4 and J usage is TRBJ1-1; perhaps TRBD1 as D (6 bases). The CDR3 length is 14 residues. The ends were cut back, 10 bases at V and 4 bases at J, with 19 bases in the middle.

The J gene is TRBJ2-7, the V gene TRBV20-1; the D gene is possibly TRBD1 (5 bases). Germline values: CDR1 DFQATT, CDR2 SNEGSKA (reference sequence). The length of the CDR3 is 11 residues. The germline V and J ends were trimmed by 5 bases and 7 bases, with 12 bases remaining between them. Here the CDR3 DNA reads TGCAGTGCTTTCCGACAGTCAGAGCAGTACTTC. Its translation: CSAFRQSEQYF.

This clonotype was detected only a few times. V and J are TRBV3-1 and TRBJ2-7; 11 nucleotides align to TRBD1. This CDR3 is built from 16 residues. In germline, CDR1 is LGHDT, CDR2 YNNKEL (reference sequence). Unmatched junction bases numbered 4, after V lost 3 bases and J lost 0 bases. In nucleotides, the CDR3 is TGTGCCAGCAGCCACCGCGGACAGGGGGCCTCCTACGAGCAGTACTTC. Translated: CASSHRGQGASYEQYF.

This clonotype was observed a handful of times. V gene TRBV9 combines with J gene TRBJ2-2, with 7 nucleotides matching TRBD1. J lost 5 bases, V lost 3 bases, and 4 bases had no gene match. CDR3 length equals 14 residues. Per germline, CDR1 SGDLS and CDR2 YYNGEE. For the CDR3, the DNA is TGTGCCAGCAGCGAACAGGGGTATACCGGGGAGCTGTTTTTT. Amino acids: CASSEQGYTGELFF.

This clonotype was detected only a few times. The rearrangement uses TRBV7-9 and TRBJ2-1; TRBD1 is a possible D gene (5 bases). The CDR3 is 15 amino acids. Germline values: CDR1 SEHNR, CDR2 FQNEAQ (reference sequence). Deletions cut 5 bases from V and 4 bases from J, with 15 bases between. The CDR3 reads CASSPPSQGYNEQFF. The CDR3 bases are TGTGCCAGCAGCCCACCTTCCCAGGGTTACAATGAGCAGTTCTTC.

The table lists this clonotype with many counts. The rearrangement uses TRBV29-1 and TRBJ2-3; unclear D gene. The CDR3 sequence is 14 residues long. Germline loops: CDR1 SQVTM, CDR2 ANQGSEA. V was shortened by 6 bases and J by 3 bases, with 16 bases between the two germline ends. In DNA form, the CDR3 reads TGCAGCGTGGGTGCAAGCCTCGCGACAGATACGCAGTATTTT. Translated, it gives CSVGASLATDTQYF.

This rearrangement joins TRBV12-3 or TRBV12-4 to TRBJ2-1; D is uncertain. Trimming took 6 bases from V and 3 from J, leaving 12 bases between them. This CDR3 comprises 14 residues. The CDR3 coding sequence is TGTGCCAGCAGCCCCGGGTCTGTCTACAATGAGCAGTTCTTC. It translates to CASSPGSVYNEQFF.

This clonotype was counted between two and nine times. This chain links TRBV29-1 with TRBJ1-1; D may be TRBD1 (6 bases). In germline, CDR1 is SQVTM, CDR2 ANQGSEA. Trimming took off 3 bases at V and 10 bases at J, with 12 bases between the two ends. The CDR3 length is 11 residues. CDR3: CSVDRGGAAFF. CDR3 DNA: TGCAGCGTTGACAGGGGAGGGGCAGCTTTCTTT.

The rearrangement links TRBV29-1 to TRBJ2-7; TRBD2 might be the D (6 bases). The CDR3 is made up of 13 amino acids. V was trimmed by 6 bases and J by 4 bases, leaving 16 bases between them. Germline V gene data show CDR1 as SQVTM and CDR2 as ANQGSEA. CDR3 in DNA: TGCAGCGTCAACCCGCGGGGTTCGTACGAGCAGTACTTC. Protein product: CSVNPRGSYEQYF.

The chain joins TRBV28 to TRBJ2-3, with D perhaps being TRBD1 or TRBD2 (5 bases each). V lost 4 bases and J 0 bases, leaving 17 bases between the germline ends. The germline CDR1 and CDR2 sequences are MDHEN and SYDVKM. The CDR3 contains 17 residues. The CDR3 sequence: CASSYPGTETSTDTQYF. CDR3 nucleotide sequence: TGTGCCAGCAGTTACCCCGGGACGGAGACTAGCACAGATACGCAGTATTTT. Full variable domain (rest looked up from reference TRBV28 and TRBJ2-3): DVKVTQSSRYLVKRTGEKVFLECVQDMDHENMFWYRQDPGLGLRLIYFSYDVKMKEKGDIPEGYSVSREKKERFSLILESASTNQTSMYLCASSYPGTETSTDTQYFGPGTRLTVL.

This clonotype was seen a handful of times. The chain links TRBV4-3 to TRBJ2-2, with D perhaps matching TRBD1 or TRBD2 (8 bases each). CDR1 is LGHNA and CDR2 is YSLEER in the germline V gene. V lost 4 bases to trimming and J lost 5 bases, with 14 bases between them. This CDR3 is built from 15 residues. Here the CDR3 reads CASSLAGTGTGELFF. In nucleotides, the CDR3 is TGCGCCAGCAGCCTAGCGGGGACAGGAACCGGGGAGCTGTTTTTT.

The chain has TRBV20-1 and TRBJ1-5, with a weak D call TRBD1 (5 bases). The V gene lost 3 bases and the J gene lost 7 bases, with 25 bases spanning the gap. This CDR3 has 17 residues. The germline gives CDR1 DFQATT, CDR2 SNEGSKA (reference sequence). The CDR3 loop is CSASHTGARALYQPQHF. The CDR3 DNA reads as TGCAGTGCTAGCCATACGGGAGCCAGGGCCCTTTACCAGCCCCAGCATTTT.

The sample holds a few counts of this clonotype. The genes are TRBV18 and TRBJ1-2, with 7 nucleotides matching TRBD1. Germline V gene data show CDR1 as KGHSH and CDR2 as LQKENI. V dropped 3 bases and J dropped 8; count of bases not matched to a gene: 12. The CDR3 runs to 15 residues. As DNA, the CDR3 is TGTGCCAGCTCACCCTCGAATTCAGGGGGAAGAGGCTACACCTTC. Amino acid sequence: CASSPSNSGGRGYTF.